This T cell receptor beta chain derives from a study of cytomegalovirus exposure and HLA in healthy donors. Study in general: An analysis done earlier identified about 100 million unique TCR beta sequences from about 179 million T cells.

Points on this clone: Its target is unknown.

Findings and caveats of the study: Later, an analysis found that common viral pathogens appeared to be linked with several of the most significant clusters. The study put 150 to 200 TCR beta chains on its list as cytomegalovirus-associated.

PCR involved 60 Vbeta and 13 Jbeta primers. Clones were read by immunoSEQ multiplex PCR, and TCRdb kept only the in-frame ones, dropping some. This table holds some 190,000 clones, roughly four fifths found once. This CDR3 is built from 18 residues. Germline lookup yields CDR1 SGHRS and CDR2 YFSETQ. Unmatched junction bases numbered 8, after V lost 1 base and J lost 2 bases. Sequences were obtained from PBMCs. This receptor was obtained from a woman aged 30 to 39 in good health and CMV-seropositive. This chain links TRBV5-1 with TRBJ1-4; TRBD1 agrees at 10 bases. DNA of the CDR3: TGCGCCAGCAGCTTGACCGAGACAGGGGGCTTGACTAATGAAAAACTGTTTTTT. Amino acids: CASSLTETGGLTNEKLFF. The full variable domain, rest sourced from reference TRBV5-1 and TRBJ1-4, is KAGVTQTPRYLIKTRGQQVTLSCSPISGHRSVSWYQQTPGQGLQFLFEYFSETQRNKGNFPGRFSGRQFSNSRSEMNVSTLELGDSALYLCASSLTETGGLTNEKLFFGSGTQLSVL.